This T cell receptor (beta chain) was recorded in a study of shared clonotypes between healthy human individuals. Study-wide findings and caveats: Non-shared clonotypes displayed generation probabilities falling below those of clonotypes present in all four donors.

The V gene end was trimmed by 3 bases and the J gene end by 2 bases; junction bases not matched to a gene: 2. The CDR3 runs 16 residues. Germline CDR1 and CDR2: SGHRS and YFSETQ. Measured with immunoSEQ multiplex PCR; TCRdb has only the in-frame clones, and not every one. Of around 2.3 million clones in the sample, almost 96% are singletons; the top ten hold over 0.1%. The investigators split CD4+ cells into a CD45RA+ naive subset and a CD45RA-negative memory subset. Concerning this clone: Its target is unknown. Other DNA sequences in the same sample also yield this CDR3.

This chain uses TRBV5-1 with TRBJ2-3; TRBD2 matches 14 bases. The TCR originated in a man between 18 and 29 years old in good health. The specimen sequenced was naive CD4+ T cells sorted from blood. Subset indicated: CD45RA+ positively selected. The CDR3 reads CASSSGLAGDTDTQYF. DNA of the CDR3: TGCGCCAGCAGCTCGGGACTAGCGGGGGACACAGATACGCAGTATTTT.